The 29 T cell receptor beta chains in this list originate from one sample, sequenced in a study of CD8 T cells in Susac syndrome (dated by TCRdb to about 2019). The library was generated by the immunoSEQ multiplex PCR assay. RNA was extracted with the RNeasy kit and 0.5 to 1 ug was reverse transcribed using random hexamers. The public reads were reprocessed in TCRdb via fastp at Q25 and MiXCR, keeping in-frame beta chains. Every entry covers one CDR3 protein and lists the most common genes and DNA from its rows. The table for this sample lists under 350,000 distinct CDR3 sequences; about 91% of them were counted only once. 0.06% to 0.075% of the sample belongs to the ten largest clones. The sequenced material came from CD4+ T cells from PBMCs. These receptors originate from a human donor with multiple sclerosis.

V usage is TRBV7-6 and J usage is TRBJ2-1, with TRBD2 matching 12 bases. CDR1 SGHVS and CDR2 FNYEAQ come from the germline V gene. Trimming took 1 base from V and 2 from J; bases not matched to a gene: 6. This CDR3 contains 18 residues. The CDR3 here is CASSLGPRLAGAYNEQFF. The CDR3 DNA sequence: TGTGCCAGCAGCTTAGGGCCCCGACTAGCGGGGGCCTACAATGAGCAGTTCTTC.

This chain connects TRBV7-9 to TRBJ1-2, with no clear D. CDR1 is SEHNR and CDR2 is FQNEAQ in the germline V gene (reference sequence). CDR3 length: 17 residues. Trimming removed 5 bases at V and 0 bases at J, with 19 bases between. CDR3 loop: CASSSPPRSAANYGYTF. DNA of the CDR3: TGTGCCAGCAGCAGCCCCCCAAGGTCAGCAGCTAACTATGGCTACACCTTC.

V and J are TRBV5-1 and TRBJ1-2, with 9 bases identical to TRBD1. CDR1 and CDR2 (germline): SGHRS, YFSETQ. The V and J ends lost 8 bases and 7 bases, in that order; junction bases with no gene match: 12. CDR3 length: 14 amino acids. Here the CDR3 reads CASRTGTGSSGYTF. The CDR3 region has the DNA TGCGCCAGTCGGACCGGGACAGGGTCTTCTGGCTACACCTTC.

The genes are TRBV7-9 and TRBJ1-2, with 8 bases fitting TRBD1. Germline CDR1 and CDR2: SEHNR and FQNEAQ (reference sequence). V lost 1 base, J lost 8 bases, and 12 bases stayed unmatched. The CDR3 covers 16 residues. The CDR3 sequence is CASSLVGPSRGHGYTF. The CDR3 DNA reads TGTGCCAGCAGCTTAGTAGGCCCTTCCAGGGGGCACGGCTACACCTTC. The complete variable domain, with remaining parts taken from reference TRBV7-9 and TRBJ1-2, reads DTGVSQNPRHKITKRGQNVTFRCDPISEHNRLYWYRQTLGQGPEFLTYFQNEAQLEKSRLLSDRFSAERPKGSFSTLEIQRTEQGDSAMYLCASSLVGPSRGHGYTFGSGTRLTVV.

The chain couples TRBV2 to TRBJ2-7, with 8 bases aligning to TRBD1. This CDR3 is 18 amino acids long. V shed 6 bases, J shed 1 base, and the junction held 17 bases outside the gene matches. The germline V gene has CDR1 SNHLY and CDR2 FYNNEI. CDR3 DNA: TGTGCCAGCAGATACCCTCCATGGGGAGACAGGGGTTCCTACGAGCAGTACTTC. This codes for CASRYPPWGDRGSYEQYF.

The chain joins TRBV11-3 to TRBJ2-3; possibly TRBD1 or TRBD2 for D (6 bases each). V lost 3 bases and J lost 6, with 13 bases in between. This CDR3 spans 14 amino acids. CDR1 and CDR2 from the germline V gene are SGHNT and YENEEA. CDR3 amino acids: CASSLVRGVDTQYF. The CDR3 DNA reads TGTGCCAGCAGCTTGGTGAGGGGGGTGGATACGCAGTATTTT.

The CDR3 DNA reads TGCGCCAGCACCACCCAGGGGTCCCAAGAGACCCAGTACTTC. Translation gives CASTTQGSQETQYF. J is TRBJ2-5 and V is TRBV5-1, with TRBD1 as a possible D gene (6 bases). The CDR3 is 14 residues long. V gave up 6 bases and J gave up 1 base, with 13 bases separating them. Per germline, CDR1 SGHRS and CDR2 YFSETQ.

The gene calls are TRBV12-3 or TRBV12-4 and TRBJ2-1; 10 bases line up with TRBD2. The CDR3 has 14 residues. Trimming took 5 bases from V and 10 from J; bases not matched to a gene: 8. As DNA, the CDR3 is TGTGCCAGCAGTATAGGACTAGCGGTTCCCGAGCAGTTCTTC. Its translation: CASSIGLAVPEQFF.

In its sample, this clonotype was seen a few times. The chain combines TRBV25-1 with TRBJ2-7, with 7 nucleotides matching TRBD1. J was trimmed by 4 bases and V by 6 bases; bases with no gene match: 6. Germline values: CDR1 MGHDK, CDR2 SYGVNS. The CDR3 consists of 13 residues. The CDR3 DNA reads as TGTGCCAGCAGGTCCGGGACAGCATACGAGCAGTACTTC. Translating gives CASRSGTAYEQYF.

This clonotype has only one observation. The chain carries TRBV20-1 and TRBJ2-4; no reliable D call. V was cut by 2 bases and J by 0 bases, with 11 bases left in between. Germline V CDR1 and CDR2: DFQATT, SNEGSKA (reference sequence). This CDR3 is built from 15 residues. DNA of the CDR3: TGCAGTGCTAGATCCAGCGCGGTAGCCAAAAACATTCAGTACTTC. It translates to CSARSSAVAKNIQYF.

CDR3 sequence (DNA): TGCGCCAGCAGCCAACCGGGACAGCGGCACTATGGCTACACCTTC. Translating it yields CASSQPGQRHYGYTF. The chain carries TRBV4-1 and TRBJ1-2; TRBD1 aligns across 7 bases. CDR1 and CDR2 (germline): MGHRA, YSYEKL. V lost 2 bases to trimming and J lost 3 bases; unmatched junction nucleotides: 6. The CDR3 has 15 residues.

The CDR3 loop is CASSWAGLSTDTQYF. CDR3 nucleotides: TGTGCCAGCAGTTGGGCGGGACTGAGCACAGATACGCAGTATTTT. V is TRBV12-3 or TRBV12-4 and J is TRBJ2-3; a weak D match, TRBD2 (6 bases). The CDR3 length is 15 residues. Trimming removed 4 bases at V and 0 bases at J, with 11 bases between.

The chain combines TRBV2 with TRBJ2-1; D unclear. CDR1 is SNHLY and CDR2 is FYNNEI in the germline V gene. Between the trimmed V and J ends, which lost 4 bases and 4 bases, there was a span of 11 bases. This CDR3 contains 14 residues. The CDR3 protein is CASSGRTEYNEQFF. In DNA form, the CDR3 reads TGTGCCAGCAGTGGGCGAACGGAGTACAATGAGCAGTTCTTC.

The chain uses TRBV12-3 or TRBV12-4 and TRBJ1-1, with no clear D. The CDR3 has 12 amino acids. V was clipped by 3 bases and J by 1 base, with 3 bases between them. CDR3 in amino acids: CASSFSNTEAFF. The CDR3 DNA reads as TGTGCCAGCAGTTTTTCGAACACTGAAGCTTTCTTT.

The chain uses TRBV30 and TRBJ1-2; D ambiguous. CDR3 length: 13 amino acids. Germline assignment: CDR1 GTSNPN and CDR2 SVGIG (reference sequence). V lost 4 bases and J 4 bases, leaving 13 bases between the germline ends. The CDR3 DNA reads as TGTGCCTGGAACGACTACAGTACCTATGGCTACACCTTC. The encoded protein is CAWNDYSTYGYTF. Looking up the rest from reference TRBV30 and TRBJ1-2 gives the full variable domain: SQTIHQWPATLVQPVGSPLSLECTVEGTSNPNLYWYRQAAGRGLQLLFYSVGIGQISSEVPQNLSASRPQDRQFILSSKKLLLSDSGFYLCAWNDYSTYGYTFGSGTRLTVV.

V and J are TRBV24-1 and TRBJ2-1, with D hard to call. The V gene's germline CDR1 is KGHDR and CDR2 SFDVKD. This CDR3 spans 13 amino acids. Trimming pared 4 bases from V and 6 bases from J, leaving 9 bases between. CDR3 amino acids: CATSDSRFNEQFF. In nucleotides, the CDR3 is TGTGCCACCAGTGACTCCCGATTCAATGAGCAGTTCTTC.

The V call is TRBV3-1, the J call TRBJ1-5; no firm D call. Germline values: CDR1 LGHDT, CDR2 YNNKEL (reference sequence). Trimming shortened V by 0 bases and J by 0 bases, and 6 bases separated the two germline ends. This CDR3 comprises 15 residues. For the CDR3, the DNA is TGTGCCAGCAGCCAAGATCTCGGTAGCAATCAGCCCCAGCATTTT. Translated, it gives CASSQDLGSNQPQHF.

This chain uses TRBV11-3 with TRBJ1-4; TRBD1 is a possible D gene (5 bases). Deletions cut 1 base from V and 8 bases from J, with 14 bases between. The CDR3 covers 15 residues. Germline CDR1 reads SGHNT; CDR2 reads YENEEA. In nucleotides, the CDR3 is TGTGCCAGCAGCTTAGGATCGGCAGGGAGCGAAAAACTGTTTTTT. Its protein product is CASSLGSAGSEKLFF.

This clonotype was detected only once. An end of the junction does not agree with germline; a read error may underlie this. The rearrangement links TRBV4-2 to TRBJ2-5, with 9 bases that match TRBD2. CDR1 is LGHNA, CDR2 YNFKEQ, per germline. The CDR3 totals 17 residues. CDR3 nucleotides: TGTGCCAGCAGCCAAGTGTCACCGGGACTAGCCCAACAGACCCAGTACTTC. It specifies CASSQVSPGLAQQTQYF.

V and J are TRBV12-3 or TRBV12-4 and TRBJ2-3, with D perhaps matching TRBD1 (5 bases). This CDR3 is built from 12 residues. Trimming took 6 bases from V and 10 from J, leaving 14 bases between them. In nucleotides, the CDR3 is TGTGCCAGCAGCCCCCCTGGGGCCTCGCAGTATTTT. It specifies CASSPPGASQYF.

This clonotype was seen once. The chain recombines TRBV5-5 with TRBJ1-2; D remains unclear. Germline CDR1 reads SGHKS; CDR2 reads YYEKEE (reference sequence). The CDR3 consists of 12 residues. The V gene lost 3 bases and the J gene lost 6 bases, with 9 bases spanning the gap. The CDR3 loop is CASSSVVHGYTF. In DNA form, the CDR3 reads TGTGCCAGCAGCTCGGTAGTGCATGGCTACACCTTC.

The V gene is TRBV19, the J gene TRBJ1-5; D unclear. The CDR3 has 14 amino acids. The V and J ends lost 6 bases and 2 bases respectively, with 11 bases between them. The germline V gene encodes CDR1 LNHDA and CDR2 SQIVND (reference sequence). CDR3 in amino acids: CASRARDGNQPQHF. The CDR3, as DNA: TGTGCCAGTAGGGCCCGGGATGGCAATCAGCCCCAGCATTTT.

This clonotype has just a few counts. The junction differs from germline at one of its ends, possibly a read error. This chain links TRBV5-1 with TRBJ2-5; D not resolved. Germline V gene data show CDR1 as SGHRS and CDR2 as YFSETQ. This CDR3 region has 12 residues. CDR3 protein: CASSPLGETQYF. In DNA, the CDR3 is TGTGCCAGCAGTCCCCTAGGGGAGACCCAGTACTTC.

J is TRBJ2-1 and V is TRBV12-3 or TRBV12-4; 9 bases map to TRBD2. The CDR3 loop spans 14 amino acids. The V and J ends lost 6 bases and 8 bases, in that order; junction bases with no gene match: 8. CDR3: CASSPGLAVDEQFF. Written as DNA, the CDR3 is TGTGCCAGCAGCCCGGGACTAGCAGTCGATGAGCAGTTCTTC.

The chain has TRBV21-1 and TRBJ1-5; no check of the table's D call, TRBD1, against the DNA was made. TRBV21-1 is classified as a pseudogene. There are 14 residues in the CDR3. The CDR3 DNA follows: TGTGCCAGGGCCGGGACAGGGATCAATCAGCCCCAGCATTTT. Translation: CARAGTGINQPQHF.

The gene calls are TRBV5-4 and TRBJ2-1, with 12 bases that match TRBD2. The ends lost 5 bases at V and 7 bases at J; junction bases unmatched: 7. CDR3 length: 15 residues. CDR1 and CDR2 (germline): SGHNT, YYREEE (reference sequence). Here the CDR3 DNA reads TGTGCCAGCAGAAGACCCGGGACTAGCGGGAATGAGCAGTTCTTC. Translated, it gives CASRRPGTSGNEQFF.

V is TRBV19 and J is TRBJ1-5, with D unresolved. The germline V and J ends were trimmed by 1 base and 5 bases, with 12 bases remaining between them. Germline CDR1 is LNHDA and CDR2 is SQIVND (reference sequence). This CDR3 contains 15 residues. As DNA, the CDR3 is TGTGCCAGTAGTATAGGGACGCAACTTGATCAGCCCCAGCATTTT. This translates into CASSIGTQLDQPQHF.

This chain uses TRBV7-3 with TRBJ2-1; unclear D gene. The germline V gene encodes CDR1 SGHTA and CDR2 FQGTGA. This CDR3 region has 18 residues. The V gene lost 1 base and the J gene lost 0 bases, with 16 bases spanning the gap. CDR3: CASSLIGPIIGSYNEQFF. Written as DNA, the CDR3 is TGTGCCAGCAGCTTAATTGGCCCTATAATAGGCTCCTACAATGAGCAGTTCTTC.

The CDR3 region has the DNA TGCGCCAGCAGCCAAGATCCAGGGGGAGTCGATGGCTACACCTTC. It translates to CASSQDPGGVDGYTF. This sequence joins TRBV4-3 and TRBJ1-2; 7 nucleotides match TRBD1. Germline CDR1 reads LGHNA; CDR2 reads YSLEER. CDR3 length: 15 amino acids. J was trimmed by 6 bases and V by 0 bases; bases with no gene match: 7.